What follows describes a single TCR beta chain. The antigen remains unidentified. This record belongs to a study of blood T cells in healthy people across ages. Study findings and constraints: Possibly, changes in expanded clonotypes were confounded because donor CMV status was unknown. PBMCs went unsorted, and a conclusive naive versus antigen-experienced comparison was therefore prevented.

A second PCR, run for roughly 7 to 12 cycles, used a sample-barcoded 5' primer plus a J-beta primer mix. Tags on each cDNA molecule came from a template-switch adaptor with 12 random nucleotides. Via MiXCR, TCRdb re-called the 5' RACE reads, giving one row per CDR3 protein. The sample holds about 930,000 distinct CDR3 sequences, under 35% seen once. The CDR3 has 14 amino acids. V was shortened by 3 bases and J by 4 bases, with 9 bases between the two germline ends. The V gene's germline CDR1 is SGHAT and CDR2 FQNNGV. Per sample, at least 5.5 micrograms of total RNA were extracted. These data also formed part of another study, on T cells of mothers and their children.

The sequencing input was blood. The V gene is TRBV11-2, the J gene TRBJ1-4; tentatively, D is TRBD1 (5 bases). The TCR sequence derives from a woman in her thirties or forties in good health. CDR3 region: CASSLGPYNEKLFF. CDR3 DNA: TGTGCCAGCAGCTTGGGACCTTATAATGAAAAACTGTTTTTT.